The 10 T cell receptor beta chains below come from one sample, sequenced in a study of blood T cell repertoires in COVID-19. Repertoires were generated with immunoSEQ multiplex PCR, while TCRdb's copy carries only in-frame clones and drops some. The sample carries more than 200,000 clones, just under 90% recorded once. The specimen was peripheral blood. These receptors all stem from a man younger than 45 with COVID-19, enrolled during active disease.

The chain carries TRBV28 and TRBJ1-1; 10 bases map to TRBD1. Trimming removed 5 bases from V and 6 bases from J; junction bases left unmatched: 9. The CDR3 runs to 15 residues. The germline CDR1 and CDR2 sequences are MDHEN and SYDVKM. CDR3 residues: CASSPLTGTGAEAFF. The CDR3 DNA is TGTGCCAGCAGTCCCCTCACCGGGACAGGGGCTGAAGCTTTCTTT.

The rearrangement uses TRBV9 and TRBJ1-2, with 7 bases identical to TRBD1. V dropped 0 bases and J dropped 8; count of bases not matched to a gene: 13. The length of the CDR3 is 16 residues. CDR1 SGDLS and CDR2 YYNGEE come from the germline V gene. DNA for the CDR3: TGTGCCAGCAGCGTAGCAATTTGGCGACAGGGAGGCGGCTACACCTTC. Residues: CASSVAIWRQGGGYTF.

The chain recombines TRBV27 with TRBJ2-7; D uncertain. CDR3 length equals 17 residues. Germline CDR1 MNHEY, CDR2 SMNVEV (reference sequence). Trimming pared 3 bases from V and 2 bases from J, leaving 20 bases between. The CDR3 region is CASSFRLSVSETYEQYF. The DNA for the CDR3 is TGTGCCAGCAGTTTCCGGCTGAGCGTATCAGAGACCTACGAGCAGTACTTC.

The V gene is TRBV5-6, the J gene TRBJ2-1; 11 bases map to TRBD2. The CDR3 covers 16 residues. Germline values: CDR1 SGHDT, CDR2 YYEEEE. The J segment lost 4 bases and the V segment lost 5 bases, leaving 8 bases of the junction unmatched. In DNA form, the CDR3 reads TGTGCCAGCAGTGACCCGGGACTAGCGGCTTACAATGAGCAGTTCTTC. Its translation is CASSDPGLAAYNEQFF.

The chain couples TRBV6-5 to TRBJ2-2; 7 bases align to TRBD1. Germline values: CDR1 MNHEY, CDR2 SVGAGI. The V segment lost 2 bases and the J segment 3 bases; nucleotides outside the gene matches: 3. The CDR3 has 15 residues. The CDR3 DNA sequence: TGTGCCAGCAGTTACCGGACAGGCGACACCGGGGAGCTGTTTTTT. It yields the protein CASSYRTGDTGELFF.

This chain links TRBV5-1 with TRBJ2-2; TRBD2 is a possible D gene (6 bases). Between the trimmed V and J ends, which lost 1 base and 7 bases, there was a span of 14 bases. The CDR3 contains 15 residues. The germline gives CDR1 SGHRS, CDR2 YFSETQ. CDR3 DNA: TGCGCCAGCAGCTTGCTGGCGGGGCGCATCGGGGAGCTGTTTTTT. Protein sequence: CASSLLAGRIGELFF.

The CDR3: CASSLTKPGYTF. In nucleotides, the CDR3 is TGTGCCAGCAGTTTAACAAAACCCGGCTACACCTTC. The chain links TRBV28 to TRBJ1-2; D gene uncertain. With 2 bases removed from V and 8 bases from J, the gap between germline ends came to 9 bases. Germline V lookup: CDR1 MDHEN, CDR2 SYDVKM. The CDR3 covers 12 residues.

This chain uses TRBV6-5 with TRBJ1-1; possibly TRBD1 for D (5 bases). The germline CDR1 and CDR2 sequences are MNHEY and SVGAGI. The germline V and J ends were trimmed by 4 bases and 1 base, with 13 bases remaining between them. The CDR3 sequence is 15 residues long. CDR3 in amino acids: CASSSFRAPNTEAFF. The CDR3 DNA follows: TGTGCCAGCAGTTCCTTCAGGGCCCCGAACACTGAAGCTTTCTTT.

The V and J genes are TRBV2 and TRBJ1-1, with 10 bases identical to TRBD1. This CDR3 has 18 residues. Losses at the gene ends were 11 bases for V and 6 bases for J; bases not matched to a gene: 24. Germline CDR1 reads SNHLY; CDR2 reads FYNNEI. CDR3 protein: CAPASKRQGARKDAEAFF. The CDR3 DNA follows: TGTGCCCCAGCATCCAAGAGACAGGGGGCGCGAAAAGATGCTGAAGCTTTCTTT.

This clone appeared a single time. The chain couples TRBV14 to TRBJ2-1, with 7 nucleotides matching TRBD2. The ends lost 2 bases at V and 8 bases at J; junction bases unmatched: 6. The CDR3 is made up of 14 amino acids. CDR1 SGHDN and CDR2 FVKESK come from the germline V gene. The CDR3 nucleotides are TGTGCCAGCAGCCAACTACTAGCGAACTATGAGCAGTTCTTC. Protein: CASSQLLANYEQFF. Combining the CDR3 with reference TRBV14 and TRBJ2-1 gives the whole variable domain EAGVTQFPSHSVIEKGQTVTLRCDPISGHDNLYWYRRVMGKEIKFLLHFVKESKQDESGMPNNRFLAERTGGTYSTLKVQPAELEDSGVYFCASSQLLANYEQFFGPGTRLTVL.